This T cell receptor beta chain comes out of a study of OX40 agonist ivuxolimab in advanced cancers. Overall study: Averaging about 60 years in age, with a range of roughly 20 to 90, the cohort was 65% to 90% male. Study findings and constraints: The authors also found low normalized T-cell clonal expansion in some nonresponders.

There are 14 residues in the CDR3. The V gene's germline CDR1 is MNHNS and CDR2 SASEGT. V was shortened by 1 base and J by 8 bases, with 12 bases between the two germline ends. Comment on this clone: Its antigen is unknown.

The method was immunoSEQ multiplex PCR; TCRdb's version includes in-frame clones alone and lacks a portion of them. The data hold tens of thousands of clones, with 87% observed a single time. The V gene is TRBV6-1, the J gene TRBJ2-1; D is undetermined. The sequence came from an adult with an advanced solid tumor such as melanoma, head and neck, liver or kidney cancer. Source: CD4+ or CD8+ T cells sorted from blood, taken in a trial of the OX40 agonist ivuxolimab. The CDR3 loop reads CASSEGQGFYEQFF. The CDR3 DNA reads TGTGCCAGCAGTGAAGGGCAAGGGTTCTATGAGCAGTTCTTC.